This note documents a single T cell receptor beta chain sequence. V was trimmed by 11 bases and J by 6 bases, leaving 18 bases between them. Germline CDR1 is MNHEY and CDR2 is SVGAGI. The CDR3 consists of 13 residues. Authors' analysis steps: Reference gene primer amplification gave estimated nucleated cell counts. Assay: immunoSEQ multiplex PCR; the TCRdb copy retains only in-frame clones and omits some. The V and J calls and clone size come from that table; D and trimming were worked out from the DNA. The top ten hold more than 1% of the sample, which has about 380,000 clones, approximately 90% seen once. These data are taken from a study of blood T cell repertoires in COVID-19.

This receptor was identified in a woman under 30 who had recovered from COVID-19. The chain recombines TRBV6-5 with TRBJ2-3; tentative D call: TRBD1 (6 bases). The sample was PBMCs or T cells enriched from blood (not recorded which). In DNA, the CDR3 is TGTGCCTCCATGCGCCCAGGGGTCGATACGCAGTATTTT. Translation gives CASMRPGVDTQYF.